This T cell receptor (beta chain) was observed in a study of neurological immune-mediated disorders. CDR1 is SGHRS, CDR2 YFSETQ, per germline. The CDR3 totals 16 residues. The V gene end was trimmed by 4 bases and the J gene end by 6 bases; junction bases not matched to a gene: 9. This clonotype was observed many times. Synthesis of cDNA was performed by 5'RACE using 10-nucleotide random UMIs. TCRdb itself ran the 5' RACE reads through MiXCR, one entry per CDR3 protein. This table holds tens of thousands of distinct CDR3 sequences, approximately 9.2% found once. The time point here: longitudinal time-point 3. Blood bank volunteers in Maryland, USA, served as healthy controls.

V is TRBV5-1 and J is TRBJ2-1; 11 bases are a match to TRBD1. The specimen sequenced was PBMCs. This sequence was found in a woman aged 40-49 years in good health. As DNA, the CDR3 is TGCGCCAGCAGCAGCCAACTTGGGACAGGGGGCAATGAGCAGTTCTTC. This sequence encodes CASSSQLGTGGNEQFF.